This T cell receptor beta chain came from a study of cytomegalovirus exposure and HLA in healthy donors. The study, taken as a whole, reports: Previous analysis showed most TCR beta V segments were productive about 90% or about 30% of the time.

On this clone itself: The antigen is unknown.

Healthy bone marrow donors supplied every sample. Deletions cut 5 bases from V and 0 bases from J, with 13 bases between. The CDR3 is made up of 15 amino acids. CDR1 is SGHTA, CDR2 FQGTGA, per germline. The PCR had 60 Vbeta and 13 Jbeta primers. The protocol was immunoSEQ multiplex PCR, while the TCRdb copy is restricted to in-frame clones and leaves out a portion. The sample lists about 180,000 clones; around four fifths were seen once. The V and J genes are TRBV7-3 and TRBJ1-1; D is ambiguous. Sequenced material: PBMCs. This sequence was found in a woman between 25 and 40 years old in good health and CMV-seronegative. CDR3 bases: TGTGCCAGCAGCCGGAGAGACGGGATGAACACTGAAGCTTTCTTT. It encodes CASSRRDGMNTEAFF.